What follows describes a single TCR beta chain. Its antigen is not known. Identification of naive CD8+ T cells rested on CD45RO-CCR7+CD27+CD95- status. This entry comes from a study of CXCR3-negative and CXCR3-positive naive CD8 T cells. Study-wide findings and caveats: Relative to CXCR3-negative naive cells, CXCR3-positive naive cells had more hydrophobic TRB CDR3s.

UMI-labeled 5' RACE TRB cDNA libraries were prepared from the cells. TCRdb re-called the 5' RACE reads and shows each CDR3 protein once, DNA omitted. This sample's table has about 98,000 distinct CDR3 sequences. CDR3 length: 13 residues. In germline, CDR1 is DFQATT, CDR2 SNEGSKA (reference sequence). The chain is built from TRBV20-1 and TRBJ1-1. The source is a human donor in good health. Some clones in this sample may be carry-over from other donors' samples. Sequenced input: naive CXCR3+ CD8+ T cells from blood. Sample subset: CD45RO-CCR7+CD27+CD95- naive CD8+ T cells expressing CXCR3 (TNR3+). CDR3 amino acids: CSARDRRSTEAFF.